These 2 T cell receptor beta chains originate from one sample sequenced in a study of shared clonotypes between healthy human individuals. Using immunoSEQ multiplex PCR, the repertoire was profiled, and TCRdb retains in-frame clones only, with some absent. The sample holds about 600,000 clones, roughly 98% seen once. CD8 cells regarded as naive lacked CD45RO, were positively chosen for CCR7, and omitted terminally differentiated effector memory CD45RA+ cells. The sample taken for sequencing was naive CD8+ T cells sorted from blood. These receptors were obtained from a man aged 25 to 40 in good health.

The chain employs TRBV7-9 and TRBJ2-5, with D perhaps matching TRBD1 or TRBD2 (5 bases each). Germline loops: CDR1 SEHNR, CDR2 FQNEAQ (reference sequence). Trimming shortened V by 5 bases and J by 2 bases, and 12 bases separated the two germline ends. The CDR3 has 14 amino acids. CDR3 bases: TGTGCCAGCAGCGGGCTAGGGGAGCAAGAGACCCAGTACTTC. Protein product: CASSGLGEQETQYF.

V gene TRBV7-9 combines with J gene TRBJ1-1; TRBD1 is a possible D gene (6 bases). V was pared by 4 bases and J by 3 bases, with 9 bases between. The CDR3 has 13 residues. Germline V lookup: CDR1 SEHNR, CDR2 FQNEAQ (reference sequence). CDR3 sequence: CASSYPGDTEAFF. CDR3 in DNA: TGTGCCAGCAGCTATCCAGGGGACACTGAAGCTTTCTTT.